The sequence of this TCR beta chain was determined in a study of blood T cell repertoires in COVID-19. Enrollees, about 18 to 95 years old, lived in approximately 25 US areas. In Cohort 3, a recovered donor had either two negative PCRs, clearance, or symptom resolution. This clone has only a few counts. The assay was immunoSEQ multiplex PCR, and TCRdb's table has in-frame clones only and misses some. The profile shows roughly 170,000 clones, around 82% of them singletons. Germline V gives CDR1 SQVTM, CDR2 ANQGSEA. V trimming: 5 bases; J trimming: 3 bases; junction bases outside the gene matches: 6. The CDR3 totals 14 residues.

The rearrangement uses TRBV29-1 and TRBJ1-4, with 7 bases fitting TRBD1. Specimen: PBMCs or T cells enriched from blood (not recorded which). This receptor was taken from a man aged 55 to 70 who had recovered from COVID-19. CDR3 sequence: CSVRPGQSNEKLFF. CDR3 sequence (DNA): TGCAGCGTTCGGCCGGGACAGTCTAATGAAAAACTGTTTTTT. Together with reference TRBV29-1 and TRBJ1-4, the CDR3 gives the full variable domain: SAVISQKPSRDICQRGTSLTIQCQVDSQVTMMFWYRQQPGQSLTLIATANQGSEATYESGFVIDKFPISRPNLTFSTLTVSNMSPEDSSIYLCSVRPGQSNEKLFFGSGTQLSVL.